The clone carrying this TCR beta chain has a count of ten or more. The antigen is unknown. The sample originates from a study of beta chain features in type 1 diabetes. As for the study in general: Sorted cells examined across all samples numbered around 110,000,000. Whole-study results and caveats: In comparison with healthy donors, patients had naive, central memory and Treg TCRB repertoires that appeared more similar. When Type 1 diabetes patients were examined, their TCRB CDR3s proved moderately but significantly shorter in all four CD4+ subsets.

Expressed TCRB transcripts got sequenced, as all isolated RNA was reverse transcribed. Profiled with immunoSEQ multiplex PCR; TCRdb holds only in-frame clones, not every one. The profile shows 150,000 to 170,000 clones, 9% to 12% of them singletons. V was pared by 5 bases and J by 0 bases, with 8 bases between. Per germline, CDR1 SQVTM and CDR2 ANQGSEA. The CDR3 is made up of 14 amino acids. The chain uses TRBV29-1 and TRBJ2-6; D is unresolved. The sequence came from a man between 25 and 39 years old with type 1 diabetes. Sequenced material: central memory CD4+ T cells from blood. The CDR3 DNA reads as TGCAGCGTTACCACAGACTCTGGGGCCAACGTCCTGACTTTC. The encoded protein is CSVTTDSGANVLTF.